The present T cell receptor beta chain was sequenced within a study of a mutant IDH1 vaccine in newly diagnosed glioma. Study information: Eight vaccinations reached patients in weeks 1, 3, 5, 7, 11, 15, 19 and 23. The therapy given earlier, which was standard therapy, consisted of radiotherapy, temozolomide, or both, and most of the patients received both.

Described time point: week 23, last vaccination. Each dose delivered 300 ug of mutant IDH1 20-mer peptide subcutaneously with imiquimod. Regarding this clone: Its target is unknown.

The protocol was immunoSEQ multiplex PCR, while the TCRdb copy is restricted to in-frame clones and leaves out a portion. The table has under 45,000 clones, about 81% seen once. The source of this sequence is a young woman with glioma. Some clones in this sample may be carry-over from other donors' samples. The sequenced sample was PBMCs, obtained from a glioma patient whose treatment included an IDH1 peptide vaccine.

The CDR3 DNA is TGTGCCAGCAGTGAATCTAGGGTACTTTCCTCTGGAAACACCATATATTTT. Amino acid sequence: CASSESRVLSSGNTIYF. The chain uses TRBV6-1 and TRBJ1-3; no clear D. This CDR3 has 17 residues. The germline gives CDR1 MNHNS, CDR2 SASEGT. V lost 2 bases and J lost 0, with 14 bases in between.